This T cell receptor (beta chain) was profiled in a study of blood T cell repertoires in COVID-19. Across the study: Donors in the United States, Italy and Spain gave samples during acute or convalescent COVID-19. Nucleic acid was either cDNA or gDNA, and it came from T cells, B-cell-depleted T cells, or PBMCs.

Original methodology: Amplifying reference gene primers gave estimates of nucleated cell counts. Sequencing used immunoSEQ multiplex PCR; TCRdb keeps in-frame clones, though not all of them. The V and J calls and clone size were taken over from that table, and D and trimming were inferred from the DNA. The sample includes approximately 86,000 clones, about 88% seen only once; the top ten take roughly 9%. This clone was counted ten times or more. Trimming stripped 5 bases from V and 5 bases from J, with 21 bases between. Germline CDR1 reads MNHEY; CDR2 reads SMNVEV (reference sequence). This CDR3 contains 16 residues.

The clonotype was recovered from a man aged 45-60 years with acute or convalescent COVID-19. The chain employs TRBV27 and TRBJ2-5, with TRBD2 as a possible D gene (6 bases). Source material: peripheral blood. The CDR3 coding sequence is TGTGCCAGCAGTGGGGGGTTGTTAGGAGAGGTCGAGACCCAGTACTTC. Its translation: CASSGGLLGEVETQYF.